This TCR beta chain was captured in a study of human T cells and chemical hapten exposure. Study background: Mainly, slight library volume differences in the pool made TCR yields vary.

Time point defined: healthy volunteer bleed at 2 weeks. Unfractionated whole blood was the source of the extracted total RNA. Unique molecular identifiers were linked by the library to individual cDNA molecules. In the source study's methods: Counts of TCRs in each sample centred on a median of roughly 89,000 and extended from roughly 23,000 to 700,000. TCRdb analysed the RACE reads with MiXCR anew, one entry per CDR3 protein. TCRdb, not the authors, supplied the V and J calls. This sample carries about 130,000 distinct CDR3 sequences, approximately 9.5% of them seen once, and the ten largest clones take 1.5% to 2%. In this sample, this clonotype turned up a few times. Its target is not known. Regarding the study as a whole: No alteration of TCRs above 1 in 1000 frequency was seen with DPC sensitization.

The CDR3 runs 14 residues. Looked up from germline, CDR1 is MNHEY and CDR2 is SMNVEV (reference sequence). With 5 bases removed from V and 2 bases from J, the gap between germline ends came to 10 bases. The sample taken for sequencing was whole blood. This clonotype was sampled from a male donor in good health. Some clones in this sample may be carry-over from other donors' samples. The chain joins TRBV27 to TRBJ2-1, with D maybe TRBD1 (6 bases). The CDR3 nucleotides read TGTGCCAGCAGTCCGGGACAAACCTACAATGAGCAGTTCTTC. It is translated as CASSPGQTYNEQFF.